These 22 T cell receptor delta chains were all obtained from the same sample, sequenced in a study of delta chains in infants with herpesvirus infections. Reverse transcription of PBMC RNA used primers specific for the gamma and delta chains. TCRdb reanalysed the RT-PCR reads with CATT. Of approximately 1,500 delta-chain clones listed, 25% to 30% are singletons. The sequences come from peripheral blood, collected at time point 3 of longitudinal follow-up. The receptors were gathered from a human donor who was a Ugandan infant, either HIV-exposed or HIV-unexposed (not recorded which).

The table lists this clone with a few counts. The chain carries TRDV1 and TRDJ1; 9 positions agree with TRDD3. Germline loops: CDR1 TSWWSYY, CDR2 QGS. The CDR3 has 21 amino acids. Germline trimming cut 5 bases from V and 0 bases from J; bases unmatched to any gene: 22. CDR3 coding DNA: TGTGCTCTTGGGAGTTCCGGGATTGTGGGGGATAAGGAGCGGTACACCGATAAACTCATCTTT. It encodes CALGSSGIVGDKERYTDKLIF.

This clone was observed a few times. V gene TRDV1 combines with J gene TRDJ1; a weak D match, TRDD3 (9 bases). The CDR3 consists of 26 residues. Per germline, CDR1 TSWWSYY and CDR2 QGS. The V and J ends lost 6 bases and 3 bases respectively, with 50 bases between them. This CDR3 reads CALGSPKAFLVGLGYWGTHNADKLIF. As DNA, the CDR3 is TGTGCTCTTGGTTCCCCTAAGGCCTTCCTAGTAGGTCTTGGTTACTGGGGGACCCATAACGCCGATAAACTCATCTTT.

This sequence joins TRDV2 and TRDJ3; TRDD3 matches at 7 bases. After removal of 0 bases from V and 2 bases from J, the junction contained 15 bases not matched to a gene. There are 21 residues in the CDR3. The germline gives CDR1 GEAIGNYY, CDR2 EKD. CDR3 protein: CACDTAWAGDPTPWDTRQMFF. The CDR3 DNA reads TGTGCCTGTGACACCGCGTGGGCGGGGGATCCCACACCCTGGGACACCCGACAGATGTTTTTC.

The sample holds a few counts of this clone. This chain uses TRDV1 with TRDJ1; 10 bases match TRDD3. V was clipped by 0 bases and J by 0 bases; unmatched bases: 10. The CDR3 is made up of 19 amino acids. Germline V gives CDR1 TSWWSYY, CDR2 QGS. The CDR3 region is CALGELPLGDNWYTDKLIF. CDR3 DNA sequence: TGTGCTCTTGGGGAACTTCCCCTGGGGGATAACTGGTACACCGATAAACTCATCTTT.

Notes on this clone: Since a much larger clone is just one base distant, this may be a read error. The identical CDR3 is also encoded by other nucleotide sequences in the sample. The chain has TRDV2 and TRDJ1; 12 bases agree with TRDD3. This CDR3 has 16 residues. CDR1 and CDR2 (germline): GEAIGNYY, EKD. This chain's CDR3 is CACDTLGDTYTDKLIF. For the CDR3, the DNA is TGTGCATGTGACACCCTGGGGGATACGTACACCGATAAACTCATCTTT.

This clone was found a few times. The V and J genes are TRDV1 and TRDJ1; 13 bases align to TRDD3. The J segment lost 8 bases and the V segment lost 7 bases, leaving 28 bases of the junction unmatched. The V gene's germline CDR1 is TSWWSYY and CDR2 QGS. The CDR3 contains 21 residues. The CDR3 nucleotides read TGTGCTCTTGCCCTCTGGGCTTCCTACGGATCCTGGTACTGGGGGATACGGAAACTCATCTTT. Amino acids: CALALWASYGSWYWGIRKLIF.

This clone was observed a few times. The chain joins TRDV1 to TRDJ1; 8 bases fit TRDD2. With 3 bases clipped from V and 2 bases from J, the junction kept 17 bases outside the gene matches. Germline lookup yields CDR1 TSWWSYY and CDR2 QGS. The CDR3 is 19 residues long. CDR3 residues: CALGDLLPRGFLRTDKLIF. In DNA, the CDR3 is TGTGCTCTTGGGGACCTCCTTCCTAGGGGATTCCTAAGGACCGATAAACTCATCTTT.

In its sample, this clone is large. The chain uses TRDV1 and TRDJ1, with 8 nucleotides matching TRDD3. Trimming cost V 3 bases and J 0 bases; bases outside gene matches: 21. The CDR3 consists of 21 residues. Germline V CDR1 and CDR2: TSWWSYY, QGS. CDR3: CALGDGVCTSDWGPYTDKLIF. The DNA for the CDR3 is TGTGCTCTTGGGGACGGAGTTTGTACTTCCGACTGGGGGCCGTACACCGATAAACTCATCTTT.

The rearrangement joins TRDV1 to TRDJ1; no definite D call. V dropped 2 bases and J dropped 1 base, with 17 bases sitting between them. Germline-derived CDR1 and CDR2 are TSWWSYY and QGS. The CDR3 is 17 residues long. The CDR3 region has the DNA TGTGCTCTTGGGGAAGGTTTTCCGTTACTTCTCACCGATAAACTCATCTTT. It translates to CALGEGFPLLLTDKLIF.

As to this clone: With only one base between it and a far larger clone, this is likely a read error. This sequence joins TRDV2 and TRDJ3; 11 nucleotides agree with TRDD3. The V gene end was trimmed by 3 bases and the J gene end by 0 bases; junction bases not matched to a gene: 12. The CDR3 spans 21 residues. Germline-derived CDR1 and CDR2 are GEAIGNYY and EKD. Written as DNA, the CDR3 is TGTGCCTGTGACCCCGGGTGGGGGATACGCGACCCCTCCTGGGACACCCGACAGATGTTTTTC. Protein sequence: CACDPGWGIRDPSWDTRQMFF.

The genes are TRDV1 and TRDJ1, with 13 bases fitting TRDD3. The CDR3 length is 23 residues. J lost 2 bases, V lost 2 bases, and 23 bases had no gene match. Germline assignment: CDR1 TSWWSYY and CDR2 QGS. In nucleotides, the CDR3 is TGTGCTCTTGGGGAAAAGGAAATCCTACACTACAACTGGGGGATACGCGTTACCGATAAACTCATCTTT. This gives the protein CALGEKEILHYNWGIRVTDKLIF.

The chain carries TRDV1 and TRDJ1; 11 bases agree with TRDD3. The ends lost 3 bases at V and 0 bases at J; junction bases unmatched: 24. This CDR3 contains 23 residues. Germline CDR1 and CDR2: TSWWSYY and QGS. CDR3 protein: CALGDYSFPWGIHSSPYTDKLIF. The CDR3 DNA follows: TGTGCTCTTGGGGATTACTCCTTCCCCTGGGGGATACATTCCTCCCCGTACACCGATAAACTCATCTTT.

The gene calls are TRDV1 and TRDJ3; 13 nucleotides align to TRDD3. The CDR3 has 26 residues. V trimming: 5 bases; J trimming: 0 bases; junction bases outside the gene matches: 25. In germline, CDR1 is TSWWSYY, CDR2 QGS. Here the CDR3 DNA reads TGTGCTCTTGGGTCGTCCTGCCTACTCCGTACTGGGGGATACGCAAAAAGCTCCTGGGACACCCGACAGATGTTTTTC. It is translated as CALGSSCLLRTGGYAKSSWDTRQMFF.

This clone was seen only a few times. V is TRDV1 and J is TRDJ1, with 8 bases matching TRDD3. Germline trimming cut 0 bases from V and 0 bases from J; bases unmatched to any gene: 18. CDR3 length: 21 residues. Germline V gives CDR1 TSWWSYY, CDR2 QGS. The CDR3 reads CALGELNFVLRGYSNTDKLIF. DNA of the CDR3: TGTGCTCTTGGGGAACTCAATTTTGTCCTACGGGGATACTCGAACACCGATAAACTCATCTTT.

About this clone: A much larger clone is a single base away; this may be a read error. This sample includes further DNA sequences coding for the same CDR3. J is TRDJ1 and V is TRDV2; 13 nucleotides align to TRDD3. After removal of 1 base from V and 2 bases from J, the junction contained 9 bases not matched to a gene. The CDR3 totals 18 residues. The germline V gene encodes CDR1 GEAIGNYY and CDR2 EKD. The CDR3 DNA follows: TGTGCCTGTGACACGGCCGTACTGGGGGATACGCTAACCGATAAACTCATCTTT. This codes for CACDTAVLGDTLTDKLIF.

This clone was counted only a few times. V and J are TRDV2 and TRDJ3; 12 positions agree with TRDD3. CDR1 and CDR2 from the germline V gene are GEAIGNYY and EKD. The CDR3 contains 21 residues. The V and J ends lost 0 bases and 0 bases, in that order; junction bases with no gene match: 8. The CDR3 reads CACDTVLGDTESSWDTRQMFF. The DNA for the CDR3 is TGTGCCTGTGACACCGTACTGGGGGATACTGAAAGCTCCTGGGACACCCGACAGATGTTTTTC.

In its sample, this clone was seen a few times. This chain connects TRAV38-2/DV8 to TRDJ1; 13 bases match TRDD3. CDR3 length: 28 amino acids. V was clipped by 0 bases and J by 0 bases; unmatched bases: 35. The germline gives CDR1 TSESDYY, CDR2 QEAYKQQN. The DNA for the CDR3 is TGTGCTTATAGGAGCGGATTTAACCTTCCTAGGGCTGACTGGGGGATACGCCCCAGGATCCAGTACACCGATAAACTCATCTTT. Translating it yields CAYRSGFNLPRADWGIRPRIQYTDKLIF.

This clone rates as large. This chain links TRAV38-2/DV8 with TRDJ1; 7 bases are shared with TRDD2. CDR1 is TSESDYY, CDR2 QEAYKQQN, per germline. The ends lost 2 bases at V and 0 bases at J; junction bases unmatched: 16. The CDR3 has 19 amino acids. DNA for the CDR3: TGTGCTTATAGGAGAAAGGGCCTCCTTCCTGCCGGGTACACCGATAAACTCATCTTT. It encodes CAYRRKGLLPAGYTDKLIF.

This clone is termed large. The gene calls are TRDV1 and TRDJ1; possibly TRDD3 for D (5 bases). Trimming pared 1 base from V and 0 bases from J, leaving 18 bases between. Germline lookup yields CDR1 TSWWSYY and CDR2 QGS. The CDR3 is 18 amino acids. CDR3 DNA: TGTGCTCTTGGGGAACAGGTGGCCCCCGGGGAGAACACCGATAAACTCATCTTT. It codes for CALGEQVAPGENTDKLIF.

CDR3 bases: TGTGCTCTTGGGGAACTGACCTTCTTTACGGGGCCCTCCAGTACTGGGGGATACACCGATAAACTCATCTTT. Protein: CALGELTFFTGPSSTGGYTDKLIF. V usage is TRDV1 and J usage is TRDJ1; TRDD3 matches at 10 bases. Trimming cost V 0 bases and J 0 bases; bases outside gene matches: 25. Germline V gene lookup returns CDR1 TSWWSYY and CDR2 QGS. The CDR3 is made up of 24 amino acids.

This clone was counted a few times. Other DNA sequences in this specimen translate into the identical CDR3. V usage is TRDV1 and J usage is TRDJ2; 7 bases match TRDD3. Germline loops: CDR1 TSWWSYY, CDR2 QGS. The length of the CDR3 is 21 residues. J lost 0 bases, V lost 0 bases, and 16 bases had no gene match. The CDR3 nucleotides read TGTGCTCTTGGGGAACTTAATGACCTACTTGGGGGACTAGCTTTGACAGCACAACTCTTCTTT. It codes for CALGELNDLLGGLALTAQLFF.

Of note for this clone: Given a much more abundant clone one base away, this may be a read error. The rearrangement links TRDV1 to TRDJ1; 11 nucleotides align to TRDD3. The germline CDR1 and CDR2 sequences are TSWWSYY and QGS. The CDR3 is made up of 27 amino acids. Losses at the gene ends were 2 bases for V and 0 bases for J; bases not matched to a gene: 35. The CDR3 protein is CALGEYNSYYPYWGICSKVPYTDKLIF. The CDR3 region has the DNA TGTGCTCTTGGGGAATATAATTCCTACTACCCGTACTGGGGGATATGCTCCAAAGTACCGTACACCGATAAACTCATCTTT.